The rows below give T cell receptor beta chains drawn from one sample of a study of monozygotic twins with inflammatory bowel disease. TCRdb reprocessed the 5' RACE reads, with one entry per CDR3 protein and no DNA. This sample contains approximately 400,000 distinct CDR3 sequences. The source material was blood. The receptors were gathered from a human donor with ulcerative colitis or Crohn's disease, or a healthy co-twin of an affected twin (not recorded which). CDR3s include the opening cysteine and the closing phenylalanine or tryptophan.

>TRBV27|TRBJ1-1
CASSSERLGTEAFF
>TRBV18|TRBJ2-2
CASSARATTGELFF
>TRBV12-3/TRBV12-4|TRBJ2-5
CASSLQGQGLGTQYF
>TRBV19|TRBJ2-1
CASAREGSSYNEQFF
>TRBV28|TRBJ2-3
CASSPDPKDRVADTQYF
>TRBV5-4|TRBJ1-6
CASSVWGLDNSPLHF
>TRBV10-2|TRBJ2-7
CASLGGTGTYEQYF
>TRBV20-1|TRBJ2-5
CSAYLAGGETQYF
>TRBV11-3|TRBJ2-1
CASSLGGQSYNEQFF
>TRBV20-1|TRBJ2-2
CSMLAGGTGELFF
>TRBV4-3|TRBJ2-2
CASSQETVNTGELFF
>TRBV20-1|TRBJ2-1
CSATPPSATYNEQFF
>TRBV6-5|TRBJ1-4
CASSYRDREKLFF
>TRBV7-3|TRBJ2-1
CASSLTSGGSNNEQFF
>TRBV6-5|TRBJ1-2
CASSYQGQGDGYTF
>TRBV27|TRBJ2-3
CASSYMEGRAGTDTQYF
>TRBV18|TRBJ1-2
CASSATGTGVGYTF
>TRBV20-1|TRBJ2-1
CSARPPASGKYEQFF
>TRBV5-1|TRBJ1-4
CASSLASVANEKLFF
>TRBV29-1|TRBJ1-1
CSVVRRDGQGTEAFF
>TRBV9|TRBJ2-7
CASSLAGGPMGEQYF
>TRBV4-1|TRBJ2-6
CASSPSGTGANVLTF
>TRBV20-1|TRBJ2-3
CSARSPSVRTDTQYF
>TRBV5-5|TRBJ2-5
CASSLATGGGTQYF
>TRBV27|TRBJ2-1
CASSPRQGVRNEQFF
>TRBV28|TRBJ2-6
CASSLPLGQKSSSGANVLTF
>TRBV10-3|TRBJ2-7
CAIKDRDYEQYF
>TRBV14|TRBJ1-4
CASSQRREKLFF
>TRBV30|TRBJ1-5
CAWSAAGTGTLWPQHF
>TRBV3-1|TRBJ2-2
CASSLTGGTNTGELFF
>TRBV27|TRBJ1-2
CASSPNDRANYGYTF
>TRBV28|TRBJ1-6
CASSSLGGTPLHF
>TRBV18|TRBJ2-3
CASSPSIQDTQYF
>TRBV6-1|TRBJ1-5
CASRAGQHSNQPQHF
>TRBV28|TRBJ1-5
CASSLTRGAQGQPQHF